This T cell receptor beta chain was obtained from a study of CD8+ T cells in alopecia areata. Study-level information: For treated patients, severity scores reflected the percentage of scalp area affected. Points from the study as a whole: Clonality exceeded that of normal scalp in lesional scalp, most notably in alopecia totalis/universalis.

cDNA prepared by RNA extraction and subsequent reverse transcription served as the template for sequencing. Measured with immunoSEQ multiplex PCR; TCRdb has only the in-frame clones, and not every one. The sample records roughly 220,000 clones, more than 30% being singletons. This sample's treatment: oral pan-JAK inhibitor, 5-10 mg twice daily. This CDR3 has 15 residues. The germline V gene encodes CDR1 SGDLS and CDR2 YYNGEE. Concerning this clone: Its cognate antigen is unknown. The junction does not match germline at one end; this may be a read error.

The sequence derives from a human donor with alopecia areata. The specimen was CD4+ T cells sorted from blood, collected at approximately week 34, from a patient treated with tofacitinib. The V and J genes are TRBV9 and TRBJ1-2; D not resolved. CDR3: CANSAGVLESYGYTF. The CDR3 nucleotides read TGTGCCAACAGCGCCGGGGTTTTGGAAAGTTACGGCTACACCTTC. Full variable domain (rest looked up from reference TRBV9 and TRBJ1-2): DSGVTQTPKHLITATGQRVTLRCSPRSGDLSVYWYQQSLDQGLQFLIQYYNGEERAKGNILERFSAQQFPDLHSELNLSSLELGDSALYFCANSAGVLESYGYTFGSGTRLTVV.